This TCR beta chain emerged from a study of T-cell memory formation after mild COVID-19. This clonotype has only a few counts. Trimming pared 3 bases from V and 5 bases from J, leaving 8 bases between. The CDR3 has 13 amino acids. TCRdb re-derived calls from the 5' RACE reads in MiXCR, one entry per CDR3 protein. The sample records approximately 170,000 distinct CDR3 sequences, 10% to 15% being singletons. The TCR originated in a man between 18 and 29 years old who had mild COVID-19 (a few samples of this study predate the infection). Cell type and time point are not known. The chain recombines TRBV12-3 or TRBV12-4 with TRBJ1-5; D gene uncertain. Sequencing was performed on PBMCs or a T cell subset sorted from them (not recorded which). CDR3 sequence: CASSFELYQPQHF. The DNA of the CDR3 is TGTGCCAGCAGTTTCGAGTTATATCAGCCCCAGCATTTT.